The 27 T cell receptor beta chains given below trace back to one sample, sequenced in a study of blood T cell repertoires in COVID-19. TCRdb's copy holds only in-frame clones and misses some; the assay was immunoSEQ multiplex PCR. The repertoire holds approximately 110,000 clones, less than 75% seen once, with under 0.95% in the top ten. The specimen sequenced was peripheral blood. Every receptor here comes from a human donor with acute or convalescent COVID-19. The donor label of this sample is uncertain.

V is TRBV21-1 and J is TRBJ1-2. TRBV21-1 is flagged as a pseudogene. The CDR3 sequence is 13 residues long. In DNA form, the CDR3 reads TGTGCCAGCAGTCGGGGTCCCCTCTATGGCTACACCTTC. As protein: CASSRGPLYGYTF.

The V gene is TRBV7-9, the J gene TRBJ2-7; a possible D gene is TRBD2 (7 bases). The V end lost 5 bases, the J end lost 5 bases, and 25 bases lay between the germline ends. CDR1 SEHNR and CDR2 FQNEAQ come from the germline V gene (reference sequence). This CDR3 has 17 residues. The CDR3: CASSAGIGGPLSHEQYF. In nucleotides, the CDR3 is TGTGCCAGCAGCGCAGGGATCGGGGGGCCATTATCCCACGAGCAGTACTTC.

V gene TRBV6-5 combines with J gene TRBJ2-7, with no clear D. This CDR3 region has 15 residues. Trimming cost V 0 bases and J 2 bases, with 11 bases left between them. Germline V gene data show CDR1 as MNHEY and CDR2 as SVGAGI. In DNA form, the CDR3 reads TGTGCCAGCAGTTACTCGAAGGTCCGGGCCTACGAGCAGTACTTC. Encoded protein: CASSYSKVRAYEQYF.

This clone occurred many times. The chain employs TRBV4-1 and TRBJ2-3; a weak D match, TRBD2 (5 bases). Trimming left V 4 bases short and J 6 bases short, with 20 bases between. Germline CDR1 MGHRA, CDR2 YSYEKL. The CDR3 spans 16 residues. DNA for the CDR3: TGCGCCAGCAGCCTACTGGACTTGATAAAGTATGATACGCAGTATTTT. Translated: CASSLLDLIKYDTQYF.

This chain joins TRBV5-1 and TRBJ1-1, with D maybe TRBD1 (6 bases). The length of the CDR3 is 18 residues. V lost 3 bases and J 0 bases, leaving 21 bases between the germline ends. The germline gives CDR1 SGHRS, CDR2 YFSETQ. CDR3 loop: CASSYSTGGFIMNTEAFF. CDR3 bases: TGCGCCAGCAGCTATTCGACAGGAGGATTCATTATGAACACTGAAGCTTTCTTT.

The rearrangement joins TRBV5-6 to TRBJ1-4; D is perhaps TRBD1 (6 bases). The CDR3 loop spans 13 amino acids. V was shortened by 8 bases and J by 7 bases, with 15 bases between the two germline ends. CDR1 and CDR2 (germline): SGHDT, YYEEEE. As DNA, the CDR3 is TGTGCCAGTTCACAGGGTTGGAGTGAAAAACTGTTTTTT. Translation gives CASSQGWSEKLFF.

The chain joins TRBV11-2 to TRBJ2-7, with a weak D call TRBD1 (5 bases). Germline CDR1 SGHAT, CDR2 FQNNGV. With 1 base removed from V and 3 bases from J, the gap between germline ends came to 10 bases. CDR3 length: 14 amino acids. The CDR3 is CASSLGPGNYEQYV. As DNA, the CDR3 is TGTGCCAGCAGCTTAGGTCCAGGGAACTACGAGCAGTACGTC.

The CDR3 loop is CASSSRTGGSAFF. The CDR3 coding sequence is TGTGCCAGCAGTTCCCGGACAGGGGGTTCAGCTTTCTTT. V and J are TRBV12-3 or TRBV12-4 and TRBJ1-1, with 10 bases identical to TRBD1. Unmatched junction bases numbered 6, after V lost 4 bases and J lost 10 bases. CDR3 length: 13 amino acids.

This chain links TRBV12-3 or TRBV12-4 with TRBJ2-2, with D possibly being TRBD1 (5 bases). Deletions cut 4 bases from V and 7 bases from J, with 10 bases between. This CDR3 is 13 amino acids long. The CDR3 region is CASSSQGFGELFF. The CDR3 nucleotides read TGTGCCAGCAGTTCGCAGGGATTCGGGGAGCTGTTTTTT.

V and J are TRBV18 and TRBJ2-5; 12 bases match TRBD2. V lost 4 bases and J lost 2; bases outside the gene matches: 5. Looked up from germline, CDR1 is KGHSH and CDR2 is LQKENI. This CDR3 comprises 16 residues. The CDR3 nucleotides read TGTGCCAGCTCACGCCCTCTAGCGGGGGGGCAAGAGACCCAGTACTTC. Protein sequence: CASSRPLAGGQETQYF.

Only a few counts were recorded for this clone. Relative to the germline gene, one junction end is altered; a read error may explain this. The chain employs TRBV15 and TRBJ2-5; tentative D call: TRBD1 (6 bases). CDR1 LNHNV and CDR2 YYDKDF come from the germline V gene (reference sequence). This CDR3 spans 13 amino acids. Here the CDR3 DNA reads TGTGCCACCAGCAGAGAAGTGAGGACAGAATGTGACTTC. It translates to CATSREVRTECDF.

The chain combines TRBV5-1 with TRBJ1-1; D may be TRBD1 (5 bases). The CDR3 runs to 17 residues. The V end was cut by 4 bases, the J end by 4 bases, with 23 bases between. Germline lookup yields CDR1 SGHRS and CDR2 YFSETQ. The CDR3 DNA is TGCGCCAGCAGCAAAACGGGGGGGACGTTGTCTATCACTGAAGCTTTCTTT. It codes for CASSKTGGTLSITEAFF.

The chain carries TRBV9 and TRBJ1-6; maybe TRBD1 (5 bases). Germline V gene sequence: CDR1 SGDLS, CDR2 YYNGEE. V gave up 1 base and J gave up 7 bases, with 6 bases separating them. The CDR3 contains 13 residues. Written as DNA, the CDR3 is TGTGCCAGCAGCGTAAAGGGGAATTCACCCCTCCACTTT. Translating it yields CASSVKGNSPLHF.

The chain couples TRBV3-1 (or the pseudogene TRBV3-2) to TRBJ2-7; 7 bases match TRBD2. After removal of 0 bases from V and 2 bases from J, the junction contained 7 bases not matched to a gene. Per germline, CDR1 LGHDT and CDR2 YNNKEL (reference sequence). CDR3 length: 16 amino acids. The CDR3 DNA is TGTGCCAGCAGCCAAGATCTCGGCGGGGGAACCTACGAGCAGTACGTC. This gives the protein CASSQDLGGGTYEQYV.

The rearrangement joins TRBV6-6 to TRBJ2-7; 9 bases map to TRBD1. The CDR3 sequence is 14 residues long. Looked up from germline, CDR1 is MNHNY and CDR2 is SVGAGI (reference sequence). The V and J ends lost 5 bases and 2 bases, in that order; junction bases with no gene match: 4. This chain's CDR3 is CASSGTGITYEQYF. The CDR3 nucleotides read TGTGCCAGCAGTGGGACAGGGATAACCTACGAGCAGTACTTC.

The chain has TRBV30 and TRBJ1-5; no clear D. The ends were cut back, 2 bases at V and 7 bases at J, with 18 bases in the middle. The CDR3 consists of 15 residues. In germline, CDR1 is GTSNPN, CDR2 SVGIG (reference sequence). DNA for the CDR3: TGTGCCTGGAGTTCAAATTTGGCCCGAGGACAGCCCCAGCATTTT. Residues: CAWSSNLARGQPQHF.

This clone appeared a few times. The V gene is TRBV6-2 or TRBV6-3, the J gene TRBJ1-4; D gene ambiguous. Per germline, CDR1 MNHEY and CDR2 SVGEGT. The CDR3 totals 14 residues. Trimming stripped 4 bases from V and 4 bases from J, with 10 bases between. The CDR3 spells CASSSPGNNEKLFF. In DNA, the CDR3 is TGTGCCAGCAGTTCCCCAGGAAATAATGAAAAACTGTTTTTT.

The chain combines TRBV19 with TRBJ1-1; the D is unclear. Germline CDR1 LNHDA, CDR2 SQIVND (reference sequence). This CDR3 has 13 residues. The ends were cut back, 4 bases at V and 3 bases at J, with 9 bases in the middle. This chain's CDR3 is CASSRTGDTEAFF. In DNA, the CDR3 is TGTGCCAGTAGTAGAACCGGGGACACTGAAGCTTTCTTT.

This rearrangement joins TRBV5-5 to TRBJ2-5, with D unresolved. The germline V gene encodes CDR1 SGHKS and CDR2 YYEKEE (reference sequence). Between the trimmed V and J ends, which lost 3 bases and 2 bases, there was a span of 8 bases. This CDR3 contains 13 residues. Here the CDR3 reads CASSWAAQETQYF. CDR3 in DNA: TGTGCCAGCAGCTGGGCTGCACAAGAGACCCAGTACTTC.

The gene calls are TRBV18 and TRBJ2-1, with 7 bases identical to TRBD1. CDR1 and CDR2 from the germline V gene are KGHSH and LQKENI. V trimming: 1 base; J trimming: 0 bases; junction bases outside the gene matches: 0. The CDR3 sequence is 15 residues long. CDR3 coding DNA: TGTGCCAGCTCACCACGGGACAGCTCCTACAATGAGCAGTTCTTC. It specifies CASSPRDSSYNEQFF.

The chain is built from TRBV14 and TRBJ2-6, with 10 bases that match TRBD2. The CDR3 spans 17 residues. CDR1 and CDR2 (germline): SGHDN, FVKESK. The trim removed 4 bases at V and 0 bases at J, leaving 3 bases unmatched. As DNA, the CDR3 is TGTGCCAGCAGCCTAGCGGGGGGACTCTCTGGGGCCAACGTCCTGACTTTC. This encodes CASSLAGGLSGANVLTF.

The chain employs TRBV7-8 and TRBJ2-7; tentatively, D is TRBD1 (6 bases). The germline V and J ends were trimmed by 5 bases and 3 bases, with 11 bases remaining between them. CDR1 SGHVS and CDR2 FQNEAQ come from the germline V gene. The CDR3 loop spans 13 amino acids. The CDR3 DNA is TGTGCCAGCAGCCGACAGGTCTACTACGAGCAGTACTTC. As protein: CASSRQVYYEQYF.

The chain's CDR3 is CASSQDQTGDPYEQYV. The CDR3 bases are TGCGCCAGCAGCCAAGATCAAACCGGGGATCCCTACGAGCAGTACGTC. The rearrangement joins TRBV4-1 to TRBJ2-7; D might be TRBD2 (5 bases). This CDR3 is 16 amino acids long. The V gene's germline CDR1 is MGHRA and CDR2 YSYEKL. V lost 0 bases and J 2 bases, leaving 14 bases between the germline ends.

V is TRBV2 and J is TRBJ2-7; tentative D call: TRBD1 (6 bases). Germline CDR1 reads SNHLY; CDR2 reads FYNNEI. This CDR3 contains 13 residues. Trimming took 7 bases from V and 0 from J, leaving 10 bases between them. The CDR3: CASKRTASYEQYV. The CDR3 DNA is TGTGCCAGCAAAAGGACAGCCTCCTACGAGCAGTACGTC.

The rearrangement uses TRBV30 and TRBJ2-3, with D possibly TRBD2 on 5 matching bases. The ends were cut back, 2 bases at V and 3 bases at J, with 12 bases in the middle. The CDR3 loop spans 14 amino acids. Germline V gene lookup returns CDR1 GTSNPN and CDR2 SVGIG (reference sequence). The CDR3 spells CAWSLRSGTDTQYF. CDR3 nucleotides: TGTGCCTGGAGTCTCAGAAGCGGAACAGATACGCAGTATTTT.

This chain uses TRBV2 with TRBJ1-5, with D hard to call. V lost 7 bases and J lost 0, with 13 bases in between. The CDR3 runs 15 residues. Germline CDR1 and CDR2: SNHLY and FYNNEI. The chain's CDR3 is CASMWEAGSNQPQHF. The CDR3 DNA sequence: TGTGCCAGCATGTGGGAGGCCGGTAGCAATCAGCCCCAGCATTTT.

The chain links TRBV7-9 to TRBJ1-4, with 7 bases fitting TRBD1. CDR3 length: 15 amino acids. V shed 1 base, J shed 4 bases, and the junction held 3 bases outside the gene matches. The germline gives CDR1 SEHNR, CDR2 FQNEAQ (reference sequence). In nucleotides, the CDR3 is TGTGCCAGCAGCTTAGGGGACAGCCTTAATGAAAAACTGTTTTTT. Its protein product is CASSLGDSLNEKLFF.